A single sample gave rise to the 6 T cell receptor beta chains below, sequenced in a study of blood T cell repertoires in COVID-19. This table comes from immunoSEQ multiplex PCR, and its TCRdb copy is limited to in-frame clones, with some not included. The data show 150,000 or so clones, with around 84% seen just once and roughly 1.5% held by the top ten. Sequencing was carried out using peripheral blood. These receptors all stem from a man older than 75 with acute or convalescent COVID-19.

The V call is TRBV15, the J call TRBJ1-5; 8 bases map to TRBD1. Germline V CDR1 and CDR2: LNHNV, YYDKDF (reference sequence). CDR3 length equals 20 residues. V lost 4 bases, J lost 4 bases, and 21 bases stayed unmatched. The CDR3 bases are TGTGCCACCAGCATATTTCCTCCGACAGGGGTAAGGGGTGGGAATCAGCCCCAGCATTTT. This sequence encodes CATSIFPPTGVRGGNQPQHF.

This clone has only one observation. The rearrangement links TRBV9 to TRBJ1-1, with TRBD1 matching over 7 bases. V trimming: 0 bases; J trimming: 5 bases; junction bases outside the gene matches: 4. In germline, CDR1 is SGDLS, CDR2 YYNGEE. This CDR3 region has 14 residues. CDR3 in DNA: TGTGCCAGCAGCGTAGCAGGGGGAAAGACTGAAGCTTTCTTT. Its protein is CASSVAGGKTEAFF. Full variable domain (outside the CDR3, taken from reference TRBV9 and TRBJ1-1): DSGVTQTPKHLITATGQRVTLRCSPRSGDLSVYWYQQSLDQGLQFLIQYYNGEERAKGNILERFSAQQFPDLHSELNLSSLELGDSALYFCASSVAGGKTEAFFGQGTRLTVV.

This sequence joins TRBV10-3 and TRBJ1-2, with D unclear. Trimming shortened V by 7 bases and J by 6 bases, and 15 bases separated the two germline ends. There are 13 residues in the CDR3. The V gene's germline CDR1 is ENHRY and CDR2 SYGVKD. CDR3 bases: TGTGCCATCACGGAGGTTTGGCAGAATGGCTACACCTTC. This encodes CAITEVWQNGYTF.

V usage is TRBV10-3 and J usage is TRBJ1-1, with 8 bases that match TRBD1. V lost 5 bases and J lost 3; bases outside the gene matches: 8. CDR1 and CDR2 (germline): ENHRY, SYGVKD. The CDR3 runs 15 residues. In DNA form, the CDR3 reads TGTGCCATCAGTCCGGCCGGGACAGGACACACTGAAGCTTTCTTT. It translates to CAISPAGTGHTEAFF.

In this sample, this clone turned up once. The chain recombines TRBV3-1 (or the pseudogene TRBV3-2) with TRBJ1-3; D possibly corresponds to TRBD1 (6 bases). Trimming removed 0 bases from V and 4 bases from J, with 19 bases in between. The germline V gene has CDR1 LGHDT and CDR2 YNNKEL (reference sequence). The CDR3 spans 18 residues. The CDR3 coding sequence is TGTGCCAGCAGCCAAGACCTCTATCGGGGGGCCGGCGGAAACACCATATATTTT. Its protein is CASSQDLYRGAGGNTIYF.

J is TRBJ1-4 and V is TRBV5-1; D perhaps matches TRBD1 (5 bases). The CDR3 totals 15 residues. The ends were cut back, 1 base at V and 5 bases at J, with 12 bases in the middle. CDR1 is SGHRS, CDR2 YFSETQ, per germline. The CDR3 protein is CASSLYGQGNEKLFF. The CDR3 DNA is TGCGCCAGCAGCTTGTACGGGCAGGGAAATGAAAAACTGTTTTTT.